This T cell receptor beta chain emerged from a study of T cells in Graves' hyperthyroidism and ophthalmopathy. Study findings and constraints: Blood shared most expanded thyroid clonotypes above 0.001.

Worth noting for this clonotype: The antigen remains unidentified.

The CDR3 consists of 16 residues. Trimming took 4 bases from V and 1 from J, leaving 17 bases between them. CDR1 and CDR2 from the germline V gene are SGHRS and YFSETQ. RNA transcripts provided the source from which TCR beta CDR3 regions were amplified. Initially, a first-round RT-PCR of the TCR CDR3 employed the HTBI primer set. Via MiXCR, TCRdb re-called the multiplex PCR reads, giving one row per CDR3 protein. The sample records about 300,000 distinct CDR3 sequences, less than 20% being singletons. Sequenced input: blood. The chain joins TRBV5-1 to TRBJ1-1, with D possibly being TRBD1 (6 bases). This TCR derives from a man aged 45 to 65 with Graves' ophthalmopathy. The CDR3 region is CASSTPRAGANTEAFF. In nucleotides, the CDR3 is TGCGCCAGCAGCACGCCTAGGGCAGGGGCGAACACTGAAGCTTTCTTT.